A selection of T cell receptor beta chains follows, all from one sample in a study of regulatory T cells in long-lasting Graves disease. Via MiXCR, TCRdb re-called the multiplex PCR reads, giving one row per CDR3 protein. The top ten hold 20% to 25% of the sample, which has about 440,000 distinct CDR3 sequences, approximately 16% seen once. The same sample was also studied in work on T cells in Graves' hyperthyroidism and ophthalmopathy.

This sample comprised peripheral blood mononuclear cells (PBMCs), obtained at new diagnosis, from a patient treated with antithyroid drugs. Receptors were obtained from a woman between 18 and 29 years old with Graves disease. CDR3s include the opening cysteine and the closing phenylalanine or tryptophan. A D gene is named only where the DNA matches it firmly. Expanded clones get a size class; other rows say once, few or many, or leave the size out.

v_gene	j_gene	d_gene	abundance	CDR3aa	CDR3nt
TRBV30	TRBJ2-3	TRBD2	few	CAWRDTSGRAKIYTDTQYF	TGTGCCTGGAGAGATACTAGCGGGAGGGCAAAGATCTACACAGATACGCAGTATTTT
TRBV20-1	TRBJ1-5	TRBD1	few	CSARDRGSYSNQPQHF	TGCAGTGCTAGGGACAGGGGGAGTTATAGCAATCAGCCCCAGCATTTT
TRBV29-1	TRBJ2-4	-	-	CSVVGRELSTAKNIQYF	TGCAGCGTTGTTGGCAGGGAGTTGAGTACGGCCAAAAACATTCAGTACTTC
TRBV15	TRBJ2-5	-	many	CATSPTGRQETQYF	TGTGCCACCAGCCCAACGGGACGACAAGAGACCCAGTACTTC
TRBV27	TRBJ2-1	TRBD2	-	CASSLSGGLGGRGFF	TGTGCCAGCAGTTTATCGGGGGGGTTGGGAGGGCGAGGGTTCTTC
TRBV7-2	TRBJ1-3	-	-	CASSLTLQGNTIYF	TGTGCCAGCAGCTTAACGCTACAAGGAAACACCATATATTTT
TRBV2	TRBJ1-3	-	few	CASSSLLERNTIYF	TGTGCCAGCTCCTCCCTCCTCGAACGAAACACCATATATTTT
TRBV6-1	TRBJ2-5	TRBD1	few	CASSLGTGGTQETQYF	TGTGCCAGCAGCCTCGGGACAGGGGGAACCCAAGAGACCCAGTACTTC
TRBV7-2	TRBJ2-7	-	many	CASSPQRTYEQYF	TGTGCCAGCAGCCCACAGAGAACCTACGAGCAGTACTTC
TRBV11-2	TRBJ2-7	TRBD2	-	CASSLAPIAGGPRQYF	TGTGCCAGCAGCTTAGCCCCGATAGCGGGAGGGCCCAGGCAGTACTTC
TRBV20-1	TRBJ1-2	-	many	CSARDWPRTYTF	TGCAGTGCTAGAGATTGGCCGAGAACGTACACCTTC